This is a list of T cell receptor beta chains from one sample in a study of cytomegalovirus exposure and HLA in healthy donors. Libraries were prepared by immunoSEQ multiplex PCR; TCRdb keeps only in-frame clonotypes and omits some of them. The table records more than 250,000 clones, 90% of them present only once. Source material: PBMCs. The receptors originated from a woman aged 25-40 years in good health and CMV-seronegative. The CDR3 runs from the conserved cysteine through the conserved F or W. D genes are given only for firm matches. Clone size, where shown, is once, few, many, or a class for clones that have expanded.

V gene,clone size,D gene,J gene,CDR3 protein,CDR3 DNA
TRBV28,-,-,TRBJ1-1,CASSLTANTEAFF,TGTGCCAGCAGTTTGACAGCGAACACTGAAGCTTTCTTT
TRBV11-3,-,TRBD2,TRBJ2-5,CASSLDRLGLASQETQYF,TGTGCCAGCAGCTTAGATCGTTTAGGACTAGCTTCCCAAGAGACCCAGTACTTC
TRBV7-3,-,TRBD2,TRBJ2-1,CASVRVNSGFGFF,TGTGCCAGCGTCAGGGTAAATAGCGGGTTCGGGTTCTTC
TRBV7-2,-,-,TRBJ2-7,CASSLTGPSDEQYF,TGTGCCAGCAGCTTAACAGGGCCCAGCGACGAGCAGTACTTC
TRBV19,-,-,TRBJ2-3,CASKAGLTDTQYF,TGTGCCAGTAAGGCAGGCCTCACAGATACGCAGTATTTT
TRBV7-9,-,-,TRBJ2-1,CASSLEGNNNEQFF,TGTGCCAGCAGCTTAGAGGGGAATAACAATGAGCAGTTCTTC
TRBV27,-,TRBD2,TRBJ2-1,CASSLFPPWTSGYNEQFF,TGTGCCAGCAGTTTATTCCCTCCGTGGACTAGCGGTTACAATGAGCAGTTCTTC
TRBV2,-,-,TRBJ2-7,CASRERVRAYEQYF,TGTGCCAGCAGGGAACGGGTGAGGGCCTACGAGCAGTACTTC
TRBV29-1,-,-,TRBJ2-7,CSVELSYEQYF,TGCAGCGTTGAACTTAGCTACGAGCAGTACTTC
TRBV9,-,TRBD1,TRBJ2-3,CASSVEGQTTDTQYF,TGTGCCAGCAGCGTAGAGGGACAGACCACAGATACGCAGTATTTT
TRBV4-3,few,-,TRBJ1-1,CASSRDITNTEAFF,TGCGCCAGCAGCCGGGACATCACGAACACTGAAGCTTTCTTT
TRBV7-6,few,-,TRBJ2-2,CASSRGANTGELFF,TGTGCCAGCAGCCGCGGGGCTAACACCGGGGAGCTGTTTTTT
TRBV6-1,-,-,TRBJ2-3,CASSFRRSYTDTQYF,TGTGCCAGCAGTTTTCGCAGGTCCTACACAGATACGCAGTATTTT
TRBV9,once,-,TRBJ2-3,CASNSRDTDTQYF,TGTGCCAGCAACTCCCGGGACACAGATACGCAGTATTTT
TRBV7-2,-,-,TRBJ2-5,CASSLARETQYF,TGTGCCAGCAGCTTAGCGCGAGAGACCCAGTACTTC
TRBV5-1,-,TRBD2,TRBJ2-2,CASSLGLAGGRNTGELFF,TGCGCCAGCAGCTTAGGACTAGCGGGAGGGCGCAACACCGGGGAGCTGTTTTTT
TRBV28,-,TRBD1,TRBJ1-1,CASSLHPGQITEAFF,TGTGCCAGCAGTTTACATCCGGGACAGATCACTGAAGCTTTCTTT
TRBV29-1,-,-,TRBJ2-3,CSVGDSTDTQYF,TGCAGCGTTGGGGACAGCACAGATACGCAGTATTTT
TRBV9,-,TRBD1,TRBJ2-7,CASSITGGSYEQYF,TGTGCCAGCAGCATCACAGGGGGCTCCTACGAGCAGTACTTC